The 11 T cell receptor beta chains below come from one sample, sequenced in a study of cytomegalovirus exposure and HLA in healthy donors (dated by TCRdb to the late 2010s). Library prep was done by the immunoSEQ multiplex PCR assay. The multiplex PCR relied on a mix of 60 forward primers for TCR Vbeta segments and 13 reverse primers for TCR Jbeta segments. TCRdb carries this immuneACCESS record with in-frame sequences only. Its versions omit some clonotypes, under half of them owing to an unresolved V gene in the studies checked, with the rest unexplained. The sample has 180,000 or so clones on record, approximately 85% of them singletons. 6% to 8% of the sample belongs to the ten largest clones. The sequencing sample was made of PBMCs. The receptors come from a woman in her forties or fifties in good health and CMV-seropositive.

The CDR3 DNA follows: TGTGCCATCAGCACTAGCGGGGGGAGAGATACGCAGTATTTT. Its translation is CAISTSGGRDTQYF. V gene TRBV10-3 combines with J gene TRBJ2-3; TRBD2 matches 12 bases. This CDR3 spans 14 amino acids. Per the germline V gene, CDR1 is ENHRY and CDR2 is SYGVKD. V lost 6 bases to trimming and J lost 5 bases; unmatched junction nucleotides: 3.

The V and J genes are TRBV19 and TRBJ1-1, with 7 bases lining up with TRBD1. The CDR3 spans 13 residues. CDR1 and CDR2 from the germline V gene are LNHDA and SQIVND (reference sequence). Unmatched junction bases numbered 5, after V lost 9 bases and J lost 1 base. CDR3 sequence (DNA): TGTGCCAGCGCGACAGGGTCGAACACTGAAGCTTTCTTT. It specifies CASATGSNTEAFF.

The rearrangement joins TRBV5-6 to TRBJ1-2, with TRBD1 identical over 8 bases. Germline V gene sequence: CDR1 SGHDT, CDR2 YYEEEE. With 0 bases clipped from V and 4 bases from J, the junction kept 5 bases outside the gene matches. The CDR3 totals 15 residues. CDR3 in amino acids: CASSLVSGGGYGYTF. In DNA, the CDR3 is TGTGCCAGCAGCTTGGTCTCAGGGGGCGGCTATGGCTACACCTTC.

V gene TRBV28 combines with J gene TRBJ1-2; 7 bases are a match to TRBD1. The ends lost 5 bases at V and 4 bases at J; junction bases unmatched: 7. CDR1 is MDHEN and CDR2 is SYDVKM in the germline V gene. There are 14 residues in the CDR3. The CDR3 region has the DNA TGTGCCAGCAGTCCGGGACAGATCTCCTATGGCTACACCTTC. Amino acid sequence: CASSPGQISYGYTF.

This chain connects TRBV2 to TRBJ2-1; 13 nucleotides align to TRBD2. The CDR3 is 15 residues long. V was pared by 6 bases and J by 4 bases, with 3 bases of the junction left unmatched. The V gene's germline CDR1 is SNHLY and CDR2 FYNNEI. DNA of the CDR3: TGTGCCAGCAGGGGACTAGCGGGGCCATACAATGAGCAGTTCTTC. It is translated as CASRGLAGPYNEQFF.

The CDR3 loop is CASSSGTGWYEQYF. Written as DNA, the CDR3 is TGTGCCAGCAGTTCCGGGACAGGGTGGTACGAGCAGTACTTC. The rearrangement uses TRBV5-5 and TRBJ2-7, with 9 positions matching TRBD1. The length of the CDR3 is 14 residues. Losses at the gene ends were 5 bases for V and 4 bases for J; bases not matched to a gene: 7. In germline, CDR1 is SGHKS, CDR2 YYEKEE (reference sequence).

This sequence joins TRBV5-1 and TRBJ2-3, with D possibly being TRBD1 (6 bases). This CDR3 contains 15 residues. Trimming removed 5 bases at V and 5 bases at J, with 18 bases between. The V gene's germline CDR1 is SGHRS and CDR2 YFSETQ. This chain's CDR3 is CASSHRQAGGDTQYF. The CDR3 bases are TGCGCCAGCAGTCATCGACAGGCTGGGGGAGATACGCAGTATTTT.

J is TRBJ1-2 and V is TRBV27; 8 nucleotides agree with TRBD1. J was trimmed by 4 bases and V by 5 bases; bases with no gene match: 6. Germline loops: CDR1 MNHEY, CDR2 SMNVEV (reference sequence). The CDR3 has 14 residues. The chain's CDR3 is CASSPRGQGYGYTF. CDR3 nucleotides: TGTGCCAGCAGTCCCAGGGGGCAGGGCTATGGCTACACCTTC.

V usage is TRBV6-5 and J usage is TRBJ1-6; TRBD1 aligns across 9 bases. The J segment lost 12 bases and the V segment lost 6 bases, leaving 6 bases of the junction unmatched. Germline CDR1 reads MNHEY; CDR2 reads SVGAGI. CDR3 length: 13 amino acids. CDR3 residues: CASRRDRGKPLHF. The CDR3, as DNA: TGTGCCAGCAGACGAGACAGGGGGAAACCCCTCCACTTT.

This sequence joins TRBV25-1 and TRBJ1-2; tentative D call: TRBD1 (6 bases). The CDR3 loop spans 17 amino acids. Per germline, CDR1 MGHDK and CDR2 SYGVNS. Deletions cut 1 base from V and 2 bases from J, with 17 bases between. CDR3 protein: CASSELGGARGNYGYTF. In DNA, the CDR3 is TGTGCCAGCAGTGAATTGGGAGGGGCGAGGGGGAACTATGGCTACACCTTC.

In DNA, the CDR3 is TGCGCCAGCAGCTTGGAAGAGCGGGGGGGCCGCGAGCAGTACTTC. Amino acids: CASSLEERGGREQYF. The rearrangement links TRBV5-1 to TRBJ2-7; 10 nucleotides line up with TRBD2. The CDR3 loop spans 15 amino acids. The germline V gene encodes CDR1 SGHRS and CDR2 YFSETQ. J lost 6 bases, V lost 0 bases, and 6 bases had no gene match.